These 9 T cell receptor beta chains share one sample of origin, sequenced in a study of post-analysis software for immune sequencing data. What these receptors recognize is not known. TCR beta cDNA libraries had unique molecular identifiers. TCRdb reprocessed the PCR reads with MiXCR, giving one entry per CDR3 protein. The sample lists some 240,000 distinct CDR3 sequences, roughly a third seen once, with approximately 4.6% in the top ten. Overall study results and limits: Included in a set of four or five TRBV segments more frequent in patients than controls were TRBV5-6, TRBV5-1 and TRBV20-1.

Material for sequencing was blood. Source of these receptors: a girl between 5 and 17 years old with multiple sclerosis.

This clonotype was counted a few times. With a much larger clone just one base away, this may be a read error. The rearrangement joins TRBV20-1 to TRBJ2-7; 11 positions agree with TRBD1. V lost 3 bases and J lost 7; bases outside the gene matches: 17. Germline CDR1 reads DFQATT; CDR2 reads SNEGSKA (reference sequence). This CDR3 has 17 residues. CDR3 DNA sequence: TGCAGTGCTAGTCAAGGGGGAGGGACAGGGGGGAACAATGAGCAGTACTTC. Translating it yields CSASQGGGTGGNNEQYF.

In its sample, this clonotype was seen a few times. This chain links TRBV5-1 with TRBJ2-7, with D possibly being TRBD2 (6 bases). This CDR3 has 16 residues. Trimming took off 4 bases at V and 7 bases at J, with 24 bases between the two ends. Germline CDR1 and CDR2: SGHRS and YFSETQ. As DNA, the CDR3 is TGCGCCAGCAGCCCCGGGATGAGCGGGTATCTACGGGAGCAGTACTTC. The encoded protein is CASSPGMSGYLREQYF.

This clonotype was counted many times. The chain joins TRBV4-1 to TRBJ2-1; D is unclear. With 1 base removed from V and 0 bases from J, the gap between germline ends came to 10 bases. The length of the CDR3 is 16 residues. Germline lookup yields CDR1 MGHRA and CDR2 YSYEKL. CDR3 coding DNA: TGCGCCAGCAGCCAAGTTGGGAAGAGCTCCTACAATGAGCAGTTCTTC. Amino acids: CASSQVGKSSYNEQFF.

The chain combines TRBV6-2 or TRBV6-3 with TRBJ1-1; tentative D call: TRBD1 (5 bases). Germline V gene data show CDR1 as MNHEY and CDR2 as SVGEGT. The CDR3 totals 15 residues. V was pared by 6 bases and J by 1 base, with 15 bases between. The CDR3 protein is CASSNGGRTNTEAFF. In DNA, the CDR3 is TGTGCCAGCAGCAACGGGGGTCGGACGAACACTGAAGCTTTCTTT.

This clonotype was found many times. The chain carries TRBV20-1 and TRBJ2-1; 8 bases map to TRBD2. V dropped 8 bases and J dropped 9; count of bases not matched to a gene: 18. The CDR3 contains 15 residues. Germline V gene lookup returns CDR1 DFQATT and CDR2 SNEGSKA (reference sequence). CDR3 in amino acids: CSPYTPGSGIGEQFF. The CDR3 region has the DNA TGCAGTCCATATACCCCAGGTAGCGGGATTGGTGAGCAGTTCTTC.

This clonotype appeared many times. The chain couples TRBV9 to TRBJ2-3, with 9 nucleotides matching TRBD1. The CDR3 runs 15 residues. The J segment lost 5 bases and the V segment lost 0 bases, leaving 4 bases of the junction unmatched. In germline, CDR1 is SGDLS, CDR2 YYNGEE. This CDR3 is CASSVDGTGIDTQYF. The CDR3, as DNA: TGTGCCAGCAGCGTAGACGGGACAGGGATAGATACGCAGTATTTT.

This clonotype has more than one count but fewer than ten. The chain carries TRBV18 and TRBJ2-5; tentatively, D is TRBD1 (5 bases). The germline V and J ends were trimmed by 6 bases and 11 bases, with 19 bases remaining between them. This CDR3 is 13 amino acids long. Germline V lookup: CDR1 KGHSH, CDR2 LQKENI. The CDR3 DNA sequence: TGTGCCAGCTCGACGAATATGGACAATGAGCAGTACTTC. Protein: CASSTNMDNEQYF.

This clonotype was detected many times. The V call is TRBV5-1, the J call TRBJ2-1; D possibly uses TRBD1 or TRBD2 (6 bases each). Deletions cut 4 bases from V and 2 bases from J, with 16 bases between. The CDR3 extends over 16 amino acids. Germline assignment: CDR1 SGHRS and CDR2 YFSETQ. The CDR3 region has the DNA TGCGCCAGCAGCCGGTCGGGGGCCATTACCTACAATGAGCAGTTCTTC. This gives the protein CASSRSGAITYNEQFF.

With respect to this clonotype: A single base separates this from a much larger clone, so it may be a read error. V usage is TRBV19 and J usage is TRBJ2-5; a possible D gene is TRBD2 (6 bases). Matching the DNA end better, TRBJ2-1 makes the J call doubtful. The CDR3 extends over 15 amino acids. Germline CDR1 and CDR2: LNHDA and SQIVND (reference sequence). CDR3 in amino acids: CASSVGTASQETQFF. CDR3 sequence (DNA): TGTGCCAGTAGCGTTGGGACTGCCTCTCAAGAGACCCAGTTCTTC.